The sequence of this T cell receptor (beta chain) was determined in a study of T cell changes during pregnancy in multiple sclerosis. The table came from immunoSEQ multiplex PCR; TCRdb's copy has only in-frame clones and leaves some out. Of approximately 100,000 clones detected, more than 85% appear once; the ten largest clones hold around 3.1%. The V gene end was trimmed by 5 bases and the J gene end by 7 bases; junction bases not matched to a gene: 7. The CDR3 length is 13 residues. The germline V gene has CDR1 GTSNPN and CDR2 SVGIG (reference sequence). This clonotype was sampled from a female donor with multiple sclerosis, enrolled in a pregnancy study. Sequenced here: peripheral blood, sampled in the second trimester of pregnancy. The V and J genes are TRBV30 and TRBJ1-4; 7 bases fit TRBD1. The CDR3 nucleotides read TGTGCCTGGGATATGACAGGGCGTGAAAAACTGTTTTTT. Translated: CAWDMTGREKLFF.